Listed below are T cell receptor beta chains from one sample, sequenced in a study of T-cell memory formation after mild COVID-19. TCRdb re-derived calls from the 5' RACE reads in MiXCR, one entry per CDR3 protein. The repertoire holds under 60,000 distinct CDR3 sequences, with over 9% as singletons. Material for sequencing was PBMCs or a T cell subset sorted from them (not recorded which). The source is an adult woman who had mild COVID-19 (a few samples of this study predate the infection). Cell type and time point are not known. Both conserved end residues are part of each CDR3. The order of the fields is CDR3 DNA, CDR3 protein, J gene, D gene, V gene, clone size. D genes are given only for firm matches. Clone size is given for some rows only: seen once, a few or many times, or a class if the clone is expanded.

CDR3 DNA: TGTGCCAGCAGCTTTACGGGAACCTCTGGTGGGCAGTTCTTC
CDR3 protein: CASSFTGTSGGQFF
J gene: TRBJ2-1
D gene: -
V gene: TRBV11-3
clone size: -

CDR3 DNA: TGTGCCAGCAGCGCCGCCGGGACAGGGAATCAGCCCCAGCATTTT
CDR3 protein: CASSAAGTGNQPQHF
J gene: TRBJ1-5
D gene: TRBD1
V gene: TRBV9
clone size: once

CDR3 DNA: TGCAGTGCCCCTAAAGCGGGGGGAACAACCACAGATACGCAGTATTTT
CDR3 protein: CSAPKAGGTTTDTQYF
J gene: TRBJ2-3
D gene: TRBD2
V gene: TRBV20-1
clone size: many

CDR3 DNA: TGCGCCAGCAGCTTGGGGGCTAGCGGGCCCTTGGAGACCCAGTACTTC
CDR3 protein: CASSLGASGPLETQYF
J gene: TRBJ2-5
D gene: TRBD2
V gene: TRBV5-1
clone size: many

CDR3 DNA: TGTGCCAGCAGCTTGGGCGGGAGCCCCTCCTACAATGAGCAGTTCTTC
CDR3 protein: CASSLGGSPSYNEQFF
J gene: TRBJ2-1
D gene: TRBD2
V gene: TRBV7-2
clone size: -

CDR3 DNA: TGTGCCAGCAGCATAACAGGGGATAGCAATCAGCCCCAGCATTTT
CDR3 protein: CASSITGDSNQPQHF
J gene: TRBJ1-5
D gene: TRBD1
V gene: TRBV7-9
clone size: many

CDR3 DNA: TGCAGTGCTATCCCAGCGGGTAAAGAGACCCAGTACTTC
CDR3 protein: CSAIPAGKETQYF
J gene: TRBJ2-5
D gene: -
V gene: TRBV20-1
clone size: many

CDR3 DNA: TGTGCCAGCAGTTCGCTGCAGGGTACAATAATATGGACCCAGTACTTC
CDR3 protein: CASSSLQGTIIWTQYF
J gene: TRBJ2-5
D gene: -
V gene: TRBV6-5
clone size: many

CDR3 DNA: TGTGCCAGCAGCGAATCCTTAGGTCTAGGGTCGGCCGAGTACGAGCAGTACTTC
CDR3 protein: CASSESLGLGSAEYEQYF
J gene: TRBJ2-7
D gene: -
V gene: TRBV28
clone size: few

CDR3 DNA: TGTGCCAGCAGCCCACCGAGAGAGGAGACCCAGTACTTC
CDR3 protein: CASSPPREETQYF
J gene: TRBJ2-5
D gene: -
V gene: TRBV7-8
clone size: many

CDR3 DNA: TGTGCCAGCAGCGCCGGGCCCCGGGGGGACGCCGGGGAGCTGTTTTTT
CDR3 protein: CASSAGPRGDAGELFF
J gene: TRBJ2-2
D gene: TRBD2
V gene: TRBV9
clone size: -

CDR3 DNA: TGCAGTGCTAGAGACTTCAGGGGATTGGACACTGAAGCTTTCTTT
CDR3 protein: CSARDFRGLDTEAFF
J gene: TRBJ1-1
D gene: -
V gene: TRBV20-1
clone size: -

CDR3 DNA: TGTGCCAGCTCCCGATCCCTTAGGGCTAACACTGAAGCTTTCTTT
CDR3 protein: CASSRSLRANTEAFF
J gene: TRBJ1-1
D gene: -
V gene: TRBV12-3/TRBV12-4
clone size: few

CDR3 DNA: TGTGCCAGCAGTGAAGGACAGGGTCCTTCCTACGAGCAGTACTTC
CDR3 protein: CASSEGQGPSYEQYF
J gene: TRBJ2-7
D gene: TRBD1
V gene: TRBV25-1
clone size: many

CDR3 DNA: TGTGCCATCAGTGACAGTTATCAGCCCCAGCATTTT
CDR3 protein: CAISDSYQPQHF
J gene: TRBJ1-5
D gene: -
V gene: TRBV10-3
clone size: many

CDR3 DNA: TGTGCCAGCAGGCCTGGGACTAGCCTACGGGGTGAGCAGTTCTTC
CDR3 protein: CASRPGTSLRGEQFF
J gene: TRBJ2-1
D gene: TRBD2
V gene: TRBV6-2/TRBV6-3
clone size: -

CDR3 DNA: TGTGCCAGCAGCCAAGTCCTCGGCGGGGCGAAGGGGTACGAGCAGTACTTC
CDR3 protein: CASSQVLGGAKGYEQYF
J gene: TRBJ2-7
D gene: -
V gene: TRBV14
clone size: few

CDR3 DNA: TGTGCCAGCAGCTCTCCCGGCGGGACCCAGTACTTC
CDR3 protein: CASSSPGGTQYF
J gene: TRBJ2-5
D gene: -
V gene: TRBV7-3
clone size: many

CDR3 DNA: TGTGCCAGTAGTATTGATCACAGCCAAGAGACCCAGTACTTC
CDR3 protein: CASSIDHSQETQYF
J gene: TRBJ2-5
D gene: -
V gene: TRBV19
clone size: -

CDR3 DNA: TGTGCCAGCAGCAATCGGGGAACTCACCCGTGGGAGACCCAGTACTTC
CDR3 protein: CASSNRGTHPWETQYF
J gene: TRBJ2-5
D gene: -
V gene: TRBV21-1
clone size: few

CDR3 DNA: TGTGCCAGCTCAACAGGACAGGCCCCCGATCAGCCCCAGCATTTT
CDR3 protein: CASSTGQAPDQPQHF
J gene: TRBJ1-5
D gene: TRBD1
V gene: TRBV18
clone size: -

CDR3 DNA: TGTGCCAGCAGGCCCGGGACAGGGCCGAATCAGCCCCAGCATTTT
CDR3 protein: CASRPGTGPNQPQHF
J gene: TRBJ1-5
D gene: TRBD1
V gene: TRBV6-2/TRBV6-3
clone size: -

CDR3 DNA: TGTGCCAGCAGCCAAGCGACAGGGGTATATGGCTACACCTTC
CDR3 protein: CASSQATGVYGYTF
J gene: TRBJ1-2
D gene: TRBD1
V gene: TRBV14
clone size: few

CDR3 DNA: TGTGCCAGCTCATCCTCAGTGGGGACAGTGCGTGAAAAACTGTTTTTT
CDR3 protein: CASSSSVGTVREKLFF
J gene: TRBJ1-4
D gene: TRBD1
V gene: TRBV18
clone size: -

CDR3 DNA: TGTGCCAGCAGCAGGACAGGGGCAGGCGAGCAGTACTTC
CDR3 protein: CASSRTGAGEQYF
J gene: TRBJ2-7
D gene: TRBD1
V gene: TRBV25-1
clone size: many

CDR3 DNA: TGTGCCAGTAGTCTTTTCCGGGACGGGACGTACTTC
CDR3 protein: CASSLFRDGTYF
J gene: TRBJ2-7
D gene: -
V gene: TRBV19
clone size: -

CDR3 DNA: TGTGCCAGCAGTTACGTAAGTAACTACGAGCAGTACTTC
CDR3 protein: CASSYVSNYEQYF
J gene: TRBJ2-7
D gene: -
V gene: TRBV6-6
clone size: few

CDR3 DNA: TGTGCCAGCAGTATCCGGACTAGCGGGGCTCCAGATACGCAGTATTTT
CDR3 protein: CASSIRTSGAPDTQYF
J gene: TRBJ2-3
D gene: TRBD2
V gene: TRBV12-3/TRBV12-4
clone size: many

CDR3 DNA: TGCGCCAGCAGCCCAGGGACTAGCGGGGGACCTTCCTACAATGAGCAGTTCTTC
CDR3 protein: CASSPGTSGGPSYNEQFF
J gene: TRBJ2-1
D gene: TRBD2
V gene: TRBV5-1
clone size: -

CDR3 DNA: TGTGCCAGTAGTAGCCGGTCGGTCCATGAGCAGTTCTTC
CDR3 protein: CASSSRSVHEQFF
J gene: TRBJ2-1
D gene: -
V gene: TRBV19
clone size: few

CDR3 DNA: TGTGCCAGCACTCCGGGACAGGGGTTGGGAAAACTGTTTTTT
CDR3 protein: CASTPGQGLGKLFF
J gene: TRBJ1-4
D gene: TRBD1
V gene: TRBV12-3/TRBV12-4
clone size: -

CDR3 DNA: TGCAGCGTAGTCACTTCGGGTGGCTACACCTTC
CDR3 protein: CSVVTSGGYTF
J gene: TRBJ1-2
D gene: -
V gene: TRBV29-1
clone size: -

CDR3 DNA: TGCGCCAGCGCGTCCGGAGACAGAAAAAAGAACACTGAAGCTTTCTTT
CDR3 protein: CASASGDRKKNTEAFF
J gene: TRBJ1-1
D gene: -
V gene: TRBV5-1
clone size: -

CDR3 DNA: TGTGCCAGCAGCGTAGGGTCCCCAGGGCCAGAGACCCAGTACTTC
CDR3 protein: CASSVGSPGPETQYF
J gene: TRBJ2-5
D gene: -
V gene: TRBV9
clone size: few

CDR3 DNA: TGTGCCAGCAGTTATCGGGCTAGCGGAGCTCTCACAGATACGCAGTATTTT
CDR3 protein: CASSYRASGALTDTQYF
J gene: TRBJ2-3
D gene: TRBD2
V gene: TRBV6-2/TRBV6-3
clone size: -

CDR3 DNA: TGTGCCACCAGTGATTCCGGGACCGAGCGCTATGGTTACACCTTC
CDR3 protein: CATSDSGTERYGYTF
J gene: TRBJ1-2
D gene: -
V gene: TRBV24-1
clone size: -

CDR3 DNA: TGCGCCAGCAGCCAAGGACACAATGGGGACACCGGGGAGCTGTTTTTT
CDR3 protein: CASSQGHNGDTGELFF
J gene: TRBJ2-2
D gene: -
V gene: TRBV4-1
clone size: -

CDR3 DNA: TGTGCCAGCAGCTCTTCGGACAGGGGCGACAATGAGCAGTTCTTC
CDR3 protein: CASSSSDRGDNEQFF
J gene: TRBJ2-1
D gene: TRBD1
V gene: TRBV11-2
clone size: many

CDR3 DNA: TGTGCCAGCAGCCCCGGGACTACCTACAATGAGCAGTTCTTC
CDR3 protein: CASSPGTTYNEQFF
J gene: TRBJ2-1
D gene: TRBD2
V gene: TRBV5-5
clone size: -

CDR3 DNA: TGCGCCAGCAGCTTGGGACAGGGGCAAGAGACCCAGTACTTC
CDR3 protein: CASSLGQGQETQYF
J gene: TRBJ2-5
D gene: TRBD1
V gene: TRBV5-1
clone size: many

CDR3 DNA: TGCGCCAGCAGCCAGGGACTAGCGGGAGCCAATGAGCAGTTCTTC
CDR3 protein: CASSQGLAGANEQFF
J gene: TRBJ2-1
D gene: TRBD2
V gene: TRBV4-1
clone size: many

CDR3 DNA: TGTGCCAGCGGAAGGACAGGGGTCAATGAGCAGTTCTTC
CDR3 protein: CASGRTGVNEQFF
J gene: TRBJ2-1
D gene: TRBD1
V gene: TRBV7-8
clone size: many

CDR3 DNA: TGCAGTGCTCCCACCCGGGGGACACCCGTTTCCCCCCTCCACTTT
CDR3 protein: CSAPTRGTPVSPLHF
J gene: TRBJ1-6
D gene: -
V gene: TRBV20-1
clone size: few

CDR3 DNA: TGTGCCAGCAGGGAACCTGGACGGACTAGCGGGAGGAGCACAGATACGCAGTATTTT
CDR3 protein: CASREPGRTSGRSTDTQYF
J gene: TRBJ2-3
D gene: TRBD2
V gene: TRBV7-9
clone size: many